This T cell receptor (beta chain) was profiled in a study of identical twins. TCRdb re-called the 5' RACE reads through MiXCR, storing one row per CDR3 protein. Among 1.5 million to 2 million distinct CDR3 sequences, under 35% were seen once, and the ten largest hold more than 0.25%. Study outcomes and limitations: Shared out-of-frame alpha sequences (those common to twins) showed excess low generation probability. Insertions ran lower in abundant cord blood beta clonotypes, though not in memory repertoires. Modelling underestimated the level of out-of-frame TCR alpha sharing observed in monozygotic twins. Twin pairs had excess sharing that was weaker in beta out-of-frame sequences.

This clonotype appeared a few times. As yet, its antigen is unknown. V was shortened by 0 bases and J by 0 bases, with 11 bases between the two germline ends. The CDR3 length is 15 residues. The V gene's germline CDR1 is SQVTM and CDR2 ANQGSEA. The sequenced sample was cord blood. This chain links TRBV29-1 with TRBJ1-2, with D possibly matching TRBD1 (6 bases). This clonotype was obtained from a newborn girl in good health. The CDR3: CSVEEVYRANYGYTF. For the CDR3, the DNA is TGCAGCGTTGAAGAGGTCTACAGGGCTAACTATGGCTACACCTTC.